The rows below give T cell receptor beta chains drawn from one sample of a study of blood T cell repertoires in COVID-19. The assay was immunoSEQ multiplex PCR, and TCRdb's table has in-frame clones only and misses some. The sample carries 80,000 to 90,000 clones, approximately 86% recorded once. The sample taken for sequencing was peripheral blood. Receptors originate from an elderly man with active or convalescent COVID-19. Both conserved end residues are part of each CDR3. Each record gives: V gene, J gene, D gene, clone size, CDR3 length, CDR3 protein, CDR3 DNA. The D gene is left open where the match is weak. Clone size is given for some rows only: seen once, a few or many times, or a class if the clone is expanded.

>TRBV5-1|TRBJ2-3|TRBD2|-|14
CASRLAGVGDTQYF
TGCGCCAGCAGACTAGCGGGAGTTGGAGATACGCAGTATTTT
>TRBV19|TRBJ1-5|TRBD1|-|19
CATTPRLDRGWLSNQPQHF
TGTGCCACTACCCCCCGCCTCGACAGGGGGTGGCTTAGCAATCAGCCCCAGCATTTT
>TRBV6-1|TRBJ2-3|-|-|16
CASSERGGKGPDTQYF
TGTGCCAGCAGTGAGAGGGGGGGCAAGGGGCCAGATACGCAGTATTTT
>TRBV28|TRBJ1-5|-|-|16
CASSPPGDYSNQPQHF
TGTGCCAGCAGCCCCCCCGGGGACTATAGCAATCAGCCCCAGCATTTT
>TRBV4-2|TRBJ1-1|-|-|15
CASSQSGSANTEAFF
TGTGCCAGCAGCCAATCAGGGTCTGCGAACACTGAAGCTTTCTTT
>TRBV29-1|TRBJ2-1|TRBD2|-|15
CSVEDRLAGVLEQFF
TGCAGCGTTGAAGATCGGCTAGCGGGAGTGCTTGAGCAGTTCTTC
>TRBV11-1|TRBJ2-3|TRBD2|-|15
CASSPTGEGLDTQYF
TGTGCCAGCAGCCCGACGGGGGAGGGCCTTGATACGCAGTATTTT
>TRBV11-2|TRBJ1-4|-|-|14
CASSLFRIDTKLFF
TGTGCCAGCAGCTTATTCAGGATAGATACAAAACTGTTTTTT
>TRBV12-3/TRBV12-4|TRBJ1-3|-|-|12
CASSFWGDTIYF
TGTGCCAGCAGTTTTTGGGGAGACACCATATATTTT
>TRBV12-3/TRBV12-4|TRBJ1-1|-|once|13
CASSPDSNTEAFF
TGTGCCAGCAGTCCGGACAGCAACACTGAAGCTTTCTTT
>TRBV27|TRBJ2-1|TRBD2|-|15
CASTVGAGGINEQFF
TGTGCCAGCACGGTTGGAGCGGGAGGGATAAATGAGCAGTTCTTC
>TRBV25-1|TRBJ2-1|TRBD2|-|15
CASSASGGDYNEQFF
TGTGCCAGCAGTGCCAGCGGGGGGGACTACAATGAGCAGTTCTTC
>TRBV5-1|TRBJ1-2|TRBD1|-|15
CASSYGQGAGYGYTF
TGCGCCAGCAGCTACGGACAGGGGGCCGGCTATGGCTACACCTTC
>TRBV6-2/TRBV6-3|TRBJ1-1|TRBD1|-|14
CASSFRQGLTEAFF
TGTGCCAGCAGTTTCCGACAGGGACTCACTGAAGCTTTCTTT
>TRBV9|TRBJ2-7|TRBD1|-|16
CASSVEGTGGTYEQYF
TGTGCCAGCAGCGTAGAAGGGACAGGGGGGACCTACGAGCAGTACTTC
>TRBV5-1|TRBJ2-7|TRBD1|-|13
CASRWDRNYEQYF
TGCGCCAGCAGGTGGGACAGAAACTACGAGCAGTACTTC
>TRBV5-4|TRBJ2-1|-|-|16
CASSLRDRLSYNEQFF
TGTGCCAGCAGCTTGCGGGATCGATTATCCTACAATGAGCAGTTCTTC
>TRBV7-9|TRBJ1-4|-|-|15
CASSKNGLGNEKLFF
TGTGCCAGCAGCAAAAACGGTCTCGGGAATGAAAAACTGTTTTTT
>TRBV11-3|TRBJ2-3|-|-|15
CASSPRLGGTDTQYF
TGTGCCAGCAGCCCAAGACTAGGCGGCACAGATACGCAGTATTTT
>TRBV2|TRBJ1-2|-|-|13
CASSRDTAYGYTF
TGTGCCAGCAGTCGGGACACGGCCTATGGCTACACCTTC
>TRBV2|TRBJ2-3|TRBD2|-|15
CASGTSVNARDTQYF
TGTGCCAGCGGGACTAGCGTGAACGCGCGGGATACGCAGTATTTT
>TRBV6-5|TRBJ2-2|-|-|14
CASPAVTNTGELFF
TGTGCCAGCCCAGCGGTCACGAACACCGGGGAGCTGTTTTTT
>TRBV15|TRBJ1-5|-|-|16
CATSRDPGGSGQPQHF
TGTGCCACCAGCAGAGATCCCGGGGGGTCAGGTCAGCCCCAGCATTTT
>TRBV7-6|TRBJ2-3|TRBD2|-|16
CASSYTAGVRTDTQYF
TGTGCCAGCAGCTACACAGCGGGAGTAAGGACAGATACGCAGTATTTT
>TRBV2|TRBJ2-1|TRBD2|-|16
CASSELGREGRNEQFF
TGTGCCAGCAGTGAATTGGGGCGGGAGGGCCGGAATGAGCAGTTCTTC
>TRBV19|TRBJ1-4|TRBD1|-|14
CATLDRGRSEKLFF
TGTGCCACCCTGGACAGGGGAAGAAGTGAAAAACTGTTTTTT
>TRBV7-2|TRBJ2-3|-|-|12
CASQGITDTQYF
TGTGCCAGCCAGGGGATCACAGATACGCAGTATTTT
>TRBV5-5|TRBJ1-6|-|-|15
CASSFSGASNSPLHF
TGTGCCAGCAGCTTTTCAGGGGCTAGTAATTCACCCCTCCACTTT
>TRBV7-2|TRBJ2-1|TRBD1|-|18
CASSSNSAGTGIYNEQFF
TGTGCCAGCAGCTCTAATTCTGCCGGGACAGGGATCTACAATGAGCAGTTCTTC
>TRBV29-1|TRBJ1-1|-|-|13
CSVEGRVNTEAFF
TGCAGCGTTGAAGGCAGGGTGAACACTGAAGCTTTCTTT
>TRBV2|TRBJ2-3|-|-|12
CASSDRGDTQYF
TGTGCCAGCAGTGATCGGGGGGATACGCAGTATTTT
>TRBV6-1|TRBJ1-2|TRBD1|-|15
CASSEAVTGNYGYTF
TGTGCCAGCAGTGAAGCGGTGACAGGGAACTATGGCTACACCTTC
>TRBV5-1|TRBJ2-1|TRBD2|-|16
CASSLQAGGGYNEQFF
TGCGCCAGCAGCTTACAAGCGGGAGGAGGGTACAATGAGCAGTTCTTC
>TRBV2|TRBJ1-5|-|-|13
CASSDREGQPQHF
TGTGCCAGCAGTGACAGGGAAGGTCAGCCCCAGCATTTT
>TRBV19|TRBJ2-1|-|few|18
CASSIAPPSRAGRNEQFF
TGTGCCAGTAGTATAGCCCCTCCTTCGAGGGCGGGACGGAATGAGCAGTTCTTC
>TRBV5-1|TRBJ1-1|TRBD1|once|15
CASSLVSDRATEAFF
TGCGCCAGCAGCTTGGTCTCGGACAGGGCCACCGAAGCTTTCTTT
>TRBV7-2|TRBJ2-1|TRBD2|-|16
CASSLSSGGPYNEQFF
TGTGCCAGCAGCTTGTCTAGCGGGGGACCCTACAATGAGCAGTTCTTC
>TRBV4-1|TRBJ2-5|-|-|16
CASSQVGLLPQETQYF
TGCGCCAGCAGCCAAGTAGGACTACTGCCCCAAGAGACCCAGTACTTC
>TRBV9|TRBJ1-1|-|few|15
CASSVGAGDETEAFF
TGTGCCAGCAGCGTAGGGGCAGGGGATGAGACTGAAGCTTTCTTT
>TRBV5-6|TRBJ2-6|TRBD1|-|19
CASSWTSGQGLFGANVLTF
TGTGCCAGCAGCTGGACCTCGGGACAGGGACTATTCGGGGCCAACGTCCTGACTTTC
>TRBV7-8|TRBJ2-5|-|-|16
CASSRPQKGLAETQYF
TGTGCCAGCAGCCGGCCACAGAAAGGACTTGCGGAGACCCAGTACTTC